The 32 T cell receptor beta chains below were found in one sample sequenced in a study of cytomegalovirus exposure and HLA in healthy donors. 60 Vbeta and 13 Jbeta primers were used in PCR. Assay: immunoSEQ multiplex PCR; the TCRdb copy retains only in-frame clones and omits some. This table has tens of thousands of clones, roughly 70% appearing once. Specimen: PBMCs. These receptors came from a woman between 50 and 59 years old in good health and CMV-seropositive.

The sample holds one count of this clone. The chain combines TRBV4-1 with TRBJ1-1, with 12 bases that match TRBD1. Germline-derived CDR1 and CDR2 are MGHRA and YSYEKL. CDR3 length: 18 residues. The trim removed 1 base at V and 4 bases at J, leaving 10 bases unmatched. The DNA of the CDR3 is TGCGCCAGCAGCCAAGTACCGGGACAGGGGGCGCGGGGCACTGAAGCTTTCTTT. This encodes CASSQVPGQGARGTEAFF.

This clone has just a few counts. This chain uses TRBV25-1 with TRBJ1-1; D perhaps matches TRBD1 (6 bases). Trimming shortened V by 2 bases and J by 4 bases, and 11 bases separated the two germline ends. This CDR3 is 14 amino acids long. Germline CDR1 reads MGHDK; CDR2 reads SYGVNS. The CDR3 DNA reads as TGTGCCAGCAGTGAACCCGTGACAGGCACTGAAGCTTTCTTT. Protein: CASSEPVTGTEAFF.

The DNA of the CDR3 is TGTGCCAGCAGCTCTGGGGACAGGGCTACTGAAGCTTTCTTT. This codes for CASSSGDRATEAFF. The J gene is TRBJ1-1, the V gene TRBV6-5; TRBD1 matches 9 bases. CDR3 length: 14 residues. V shed 6 bases, J shed 5 bases, and the junction held 7 bases outside the gene matches. CDR1 and CDR2 (germline): MNHEY, SVGAGI.

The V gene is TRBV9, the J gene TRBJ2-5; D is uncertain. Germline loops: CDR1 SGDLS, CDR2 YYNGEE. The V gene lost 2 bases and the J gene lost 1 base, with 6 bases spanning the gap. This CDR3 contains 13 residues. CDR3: CASSVGGQETQYF. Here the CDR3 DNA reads TGTGCCAGCAGCGTTGGCGGCCAAGAGACCCAGTACTTC.

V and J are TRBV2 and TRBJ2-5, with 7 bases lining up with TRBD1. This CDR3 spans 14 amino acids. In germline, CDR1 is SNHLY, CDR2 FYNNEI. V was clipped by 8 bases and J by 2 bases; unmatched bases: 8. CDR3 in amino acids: CASVGRGQQETQYF. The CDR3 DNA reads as TGTGCCAGCGTCGGCAGGGGACAGCAAGAGACCCAGTACTTC.

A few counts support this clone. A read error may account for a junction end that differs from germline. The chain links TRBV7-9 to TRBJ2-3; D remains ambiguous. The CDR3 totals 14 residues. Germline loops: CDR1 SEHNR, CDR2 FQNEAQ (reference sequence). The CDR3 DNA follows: TGTTCCAGCACCCCTGGTTCCGCGACAGATACGCAGTATTTT. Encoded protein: CSSTPGSATDTQYF.

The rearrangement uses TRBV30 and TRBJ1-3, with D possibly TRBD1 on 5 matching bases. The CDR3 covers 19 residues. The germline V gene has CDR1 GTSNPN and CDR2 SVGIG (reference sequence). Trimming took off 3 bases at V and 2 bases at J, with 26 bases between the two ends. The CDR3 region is CAWSAFLERVDSAGNTIYF. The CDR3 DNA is TGTGCCTGGAGCGCCTTCCTAGAACGGGTAGACAGTGCTGGAAACACCATATATTTT.

The CDR3 reads CASSLRFSGDLADTQYF. The CDR3 DNA sequence: TGCGCCAGCAGCTTGAGGTTTAGCGGGGACCTAGCAGATACGCAGTATTTT. The chain has TRBV5-1 and TRBJ2-3; 8 bases are a match to TRBD2. V trimming: 1 base; J trimming: 4 bases; junction bases outside the gene matches: 11. CDR1 and CDR2 (germline): SGHRS, YFSETQ. CDR3 length: 17 residues.

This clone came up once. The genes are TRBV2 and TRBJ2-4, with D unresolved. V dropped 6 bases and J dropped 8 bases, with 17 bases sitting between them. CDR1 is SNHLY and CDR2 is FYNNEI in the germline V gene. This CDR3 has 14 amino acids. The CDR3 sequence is CASSRSERSDIQYF. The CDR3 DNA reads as TGTGCCAGCAGCCGATCGGAGCGTTCGGACATTCAGTACTTC.

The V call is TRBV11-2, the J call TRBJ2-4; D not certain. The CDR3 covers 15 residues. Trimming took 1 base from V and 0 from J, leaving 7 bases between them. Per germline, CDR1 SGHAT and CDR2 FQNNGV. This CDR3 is CASSLGVLAKNIQYF. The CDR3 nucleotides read TGTGCCAGCAGCTTAGGAGTCCTAGCCAAAAACATTCAGTACTTC.

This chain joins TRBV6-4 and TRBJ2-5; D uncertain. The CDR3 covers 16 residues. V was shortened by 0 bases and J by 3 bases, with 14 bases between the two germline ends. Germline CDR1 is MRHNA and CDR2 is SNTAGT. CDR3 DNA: TGTGCCAGCAGTGACTCTCAATACGGCCGGGAAGAGACCCAGTACTTC. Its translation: CASSDSQYGREETQYF.

The CDR3 loop reads CAWSPLDRVTDTQYF. CDR3 coding DNA: TGTGCCTGGAGTCCCCTGGACAGGGTAACAGATACGCAGTATTTT. The rearrangement uses TRBV30 and TRBJ2-3; TRBD1 matches at 8 bases. V shed 2 bases and J 3 bases; nucleotides not matched to a gene: 7. The germline V gene encodes CDR1 GTSNPN and CDR2 SVGIG (reference sequence). The CDR3 is 15 residues long.

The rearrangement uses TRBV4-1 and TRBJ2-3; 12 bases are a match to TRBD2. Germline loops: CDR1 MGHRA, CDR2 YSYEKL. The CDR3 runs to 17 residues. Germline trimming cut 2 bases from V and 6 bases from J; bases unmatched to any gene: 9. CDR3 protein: CASSQTTSGSIMDTQYF. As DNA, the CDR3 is TGCGCCAGCAGCCAAACGACTAGCGGGAGTATCATGGATACGCAGTATTTT.

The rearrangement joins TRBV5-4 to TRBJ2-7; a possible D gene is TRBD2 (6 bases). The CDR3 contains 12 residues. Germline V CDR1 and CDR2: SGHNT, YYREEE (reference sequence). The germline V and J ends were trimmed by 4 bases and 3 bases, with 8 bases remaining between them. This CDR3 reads CASSPGGYEQYF. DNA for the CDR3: TGTGCCAGCAGCCCCGGGGGCTACGAGCAGTACTTC. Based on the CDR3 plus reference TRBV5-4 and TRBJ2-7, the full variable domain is ETGVTQSPTHLIKTRGQQVTLRCSSQSGHNTVSWYQQALGQGPQFIFQYYREEENGRGNFPPRFSGLQFPNYSSELNVNALELDDSALYLCASSPGGYEQYFGPGTRLTVT.

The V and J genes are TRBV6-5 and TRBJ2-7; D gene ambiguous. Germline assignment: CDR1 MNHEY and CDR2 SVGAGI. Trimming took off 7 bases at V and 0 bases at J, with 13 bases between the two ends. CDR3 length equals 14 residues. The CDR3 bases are TGTGCCAGCACAACGGCCAGGTCCTCCTACGAGCAGTACTTC. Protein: CASTTARSSYEQYF.

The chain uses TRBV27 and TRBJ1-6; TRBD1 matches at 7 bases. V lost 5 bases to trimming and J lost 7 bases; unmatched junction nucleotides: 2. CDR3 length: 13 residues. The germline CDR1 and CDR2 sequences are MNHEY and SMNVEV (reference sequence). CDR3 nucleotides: TGTGCCAGCAGTAACAGGGGAAATTCACCCCTCCACTTT. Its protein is CASSNRGNSPLHF.

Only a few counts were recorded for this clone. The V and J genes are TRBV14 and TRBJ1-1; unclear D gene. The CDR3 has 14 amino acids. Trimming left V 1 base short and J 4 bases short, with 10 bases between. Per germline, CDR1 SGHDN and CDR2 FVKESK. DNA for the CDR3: TGTGCCAGCAGCCAAGTCCTAGGACTCACTGAAGCTTTCTTT. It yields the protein CASSQVLGLTEAFF.

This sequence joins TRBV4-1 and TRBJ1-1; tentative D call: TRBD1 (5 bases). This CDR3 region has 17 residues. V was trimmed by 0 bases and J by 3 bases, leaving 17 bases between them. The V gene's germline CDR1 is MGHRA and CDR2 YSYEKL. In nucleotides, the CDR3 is TGCGCCAGCAGCCAAGAAGTGGGGACTGGTTCGGACACTGAAGCTTTCTTT. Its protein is CASSQEVGTGSDTEAFF.

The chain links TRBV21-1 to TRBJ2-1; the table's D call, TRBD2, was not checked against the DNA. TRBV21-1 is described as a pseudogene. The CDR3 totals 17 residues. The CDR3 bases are TGTGCCAGCAGCAACGGGACTAGCGGGAGAAGTTACAATGAGCAGTTCTTC. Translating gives CASSNGTSGRSYNEQFF.

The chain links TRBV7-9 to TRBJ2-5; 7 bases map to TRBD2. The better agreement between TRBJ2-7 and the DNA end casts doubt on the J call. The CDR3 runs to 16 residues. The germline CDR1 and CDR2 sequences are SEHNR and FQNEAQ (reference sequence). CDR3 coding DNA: TGTGCCAGCAGCCCCCCTCAAGGCGGGAGCTCCTACGAGCAGTACTTC. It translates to CASSPPQGGSSYEQYF.

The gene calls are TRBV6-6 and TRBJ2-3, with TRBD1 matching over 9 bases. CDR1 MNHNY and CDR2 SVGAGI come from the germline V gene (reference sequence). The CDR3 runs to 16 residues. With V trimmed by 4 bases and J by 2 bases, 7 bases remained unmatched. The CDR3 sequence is CASSSGTGRFTDTQYF. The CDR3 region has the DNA TGTGCCAGCAGTTCTGGGACAGGGAGGTTCACAGATACGCAGTATTTT.

CDR3 protein: CASSTGTQTRETQYF. CDR3 sequence (DNA): TGTGCCAGCAGCACCGGGACTCAAACGCGGGAGACCCAGTACTTC. This rearrangement joins TRBV7-2 to TRBJ2-5; possibly TRBD2 for D (6 bases). Germline V gene data show CDR1 as SGHTA and CDR2 as FQGNSA. V gave up 5 bases and J gave up 5 bases, with 18 bases separating them. The CDR3 loop spans 15 amino acids.

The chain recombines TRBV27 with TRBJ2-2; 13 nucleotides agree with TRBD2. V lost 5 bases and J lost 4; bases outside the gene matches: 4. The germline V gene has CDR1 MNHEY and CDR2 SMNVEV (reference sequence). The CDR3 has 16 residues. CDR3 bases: TGTGCCAGCAGTCCCCGACTAGCGGGGGGCACCGGGGAGCTGTTTTTT. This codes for CASSPRLAGGTGELFF.

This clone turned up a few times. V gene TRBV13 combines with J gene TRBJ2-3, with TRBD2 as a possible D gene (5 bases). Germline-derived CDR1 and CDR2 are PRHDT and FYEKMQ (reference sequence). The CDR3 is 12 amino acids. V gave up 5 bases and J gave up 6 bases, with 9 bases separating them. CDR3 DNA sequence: TGTGCCAGCAGCATATCGGGGGATACGCAGTATTTT. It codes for CASSISGDTQYF.

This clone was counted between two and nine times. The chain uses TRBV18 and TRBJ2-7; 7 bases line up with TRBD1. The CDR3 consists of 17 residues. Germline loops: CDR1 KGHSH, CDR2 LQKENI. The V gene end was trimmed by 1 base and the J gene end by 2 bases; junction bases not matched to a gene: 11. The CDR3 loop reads CASSPLTLQGSPYEQYF. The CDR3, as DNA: TGTGCCAGCTCACCACTCACGCTACAGGGGTCTCCCTACGAGCAGTACTTC. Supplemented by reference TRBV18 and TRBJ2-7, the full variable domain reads NAGVMQNPRHLVRRRGQEARLRCSPMKGHSHVYWYRQLPEEGLKFMVYLQKENIIDESGMPKERFSAEFPKEGPSILRIQQVVRGDSAAYFCASSPLTLQGSPYEQYFGPGTRLTVT.

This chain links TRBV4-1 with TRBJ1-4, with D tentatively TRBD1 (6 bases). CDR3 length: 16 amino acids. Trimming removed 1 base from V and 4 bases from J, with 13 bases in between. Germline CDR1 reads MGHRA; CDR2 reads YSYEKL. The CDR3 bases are TGCGCCAGCAGCCAAGTTGGGGGCGCGGGTAATGAAAAACTGTTTTTT. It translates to CASSQVGGAGNEKLFF.

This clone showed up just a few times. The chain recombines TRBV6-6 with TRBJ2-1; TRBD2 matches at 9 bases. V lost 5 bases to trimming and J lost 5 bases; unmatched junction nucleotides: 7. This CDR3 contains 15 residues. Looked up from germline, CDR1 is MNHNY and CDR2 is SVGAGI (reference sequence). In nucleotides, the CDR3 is TGTGCCAGCAGTCCTAGCGGGATGGGGAACAATGAGCAGTTCTTC. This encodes CASSPSGMGNNEQFF.

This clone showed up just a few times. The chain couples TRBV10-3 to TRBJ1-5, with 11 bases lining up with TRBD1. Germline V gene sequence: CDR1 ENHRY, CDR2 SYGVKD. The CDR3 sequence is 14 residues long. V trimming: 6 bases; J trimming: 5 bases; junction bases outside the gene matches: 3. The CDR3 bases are TGTGCCATCAGCGGACAGGGGGCAGATCAGCCCCAGCATTTT. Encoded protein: CAISGQGADQPQHF.

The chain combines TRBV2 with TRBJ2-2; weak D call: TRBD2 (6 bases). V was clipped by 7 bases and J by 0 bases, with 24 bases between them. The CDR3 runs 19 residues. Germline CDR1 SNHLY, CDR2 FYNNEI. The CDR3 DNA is TGTGCCAGCACCTTCTCCCCGGAGGGAAGGGCCCCGAACACCGGGGAGCTGTTTTTT. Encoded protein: CASTFSPEGRAPNTGELFF.

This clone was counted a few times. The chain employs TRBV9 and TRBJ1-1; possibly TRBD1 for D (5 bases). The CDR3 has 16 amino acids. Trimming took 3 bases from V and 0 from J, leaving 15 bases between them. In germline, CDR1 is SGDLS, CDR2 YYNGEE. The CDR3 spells CASSGDPGDLNTEAFF. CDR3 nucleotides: TGTGCCAGCAGCGGGGACCCGGGAGATTTGAACACTGAAGCTTTCTTT.

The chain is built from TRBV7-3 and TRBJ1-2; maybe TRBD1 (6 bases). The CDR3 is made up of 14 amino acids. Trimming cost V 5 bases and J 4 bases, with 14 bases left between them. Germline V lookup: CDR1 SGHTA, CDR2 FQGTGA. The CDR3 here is CASSPGTDSYGYTF. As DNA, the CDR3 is TGTGCCAGCAGCCCCGGGACGGACAGCTATGGCTACACCTTC.

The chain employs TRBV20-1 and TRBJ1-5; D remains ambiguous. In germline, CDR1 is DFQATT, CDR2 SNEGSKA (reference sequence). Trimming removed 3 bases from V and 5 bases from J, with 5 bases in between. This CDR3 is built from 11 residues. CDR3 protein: CSASRDQPQHF. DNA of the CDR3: TGCAGTGCTAGTCGGGATCAGCCCCAGCATTTT.